This T cell receptor (beta chain) was sequenced in a study of vaccination and CD4 T cells after COVID-19. Study-wide background: The cells in question were stimulated using overlapping spike peptides derived from SARS-CoV-2, HCoV-NL63, HCoV-OC43 and HCoV-229E. Researchers treated control cultures with a CEFX pool, an HIV-1 Nef pool, or no peptide.

This CDR3 region has 14 residues. Trimming left V 7 bases short and J 5 bases short, with 12 bases between. Germline lookup yields CDR1 LGHDT and CDR2 YNNKEL (reference sequence). As for treatment: approximately 9-day PBMC culture with coronavirus spike peptide pools or control peptides (ViraFEST assay). This clonotype turned up a few times. Its antigen is currently unknown. Sequencing of cultured CD4+ T cell DNA used the Oncomine TCR Beta short-read assay. TCRdb re-called the PCR reads through MiXCR, storing one row per CDR3 protein. The table records roughly 14,000 distinct CDR3 sequences, around 50% of them present only once.

The rearrangement links TRBV3-1 to TRBJ1-6, with D unresolved. The receptor comes from a human donor who had recovered from COVID-19. The specimen sequenced was CD4+ T cells from blood, cultured in vitro. The CDR3 nucleotides are TGTGCCAGCAAGCAGCGCCAGGATAATTCACCCCTCCACTTT. Its translation is CASKQRQDNSPLHF. The variable domain in full, with the rest retrieved from reference TRBV3-1 and TRBJ1-6, is DTAVSQTPKYLVTQMGNDKSIKCEQNLGHDTMYWYKQDSKKFLKIMFSYNNKELIINETVPNRFSPKSPDKAHLNLHINSLELGDSAVYFCASKQRQDNSPLHFGNGTRLTVT.